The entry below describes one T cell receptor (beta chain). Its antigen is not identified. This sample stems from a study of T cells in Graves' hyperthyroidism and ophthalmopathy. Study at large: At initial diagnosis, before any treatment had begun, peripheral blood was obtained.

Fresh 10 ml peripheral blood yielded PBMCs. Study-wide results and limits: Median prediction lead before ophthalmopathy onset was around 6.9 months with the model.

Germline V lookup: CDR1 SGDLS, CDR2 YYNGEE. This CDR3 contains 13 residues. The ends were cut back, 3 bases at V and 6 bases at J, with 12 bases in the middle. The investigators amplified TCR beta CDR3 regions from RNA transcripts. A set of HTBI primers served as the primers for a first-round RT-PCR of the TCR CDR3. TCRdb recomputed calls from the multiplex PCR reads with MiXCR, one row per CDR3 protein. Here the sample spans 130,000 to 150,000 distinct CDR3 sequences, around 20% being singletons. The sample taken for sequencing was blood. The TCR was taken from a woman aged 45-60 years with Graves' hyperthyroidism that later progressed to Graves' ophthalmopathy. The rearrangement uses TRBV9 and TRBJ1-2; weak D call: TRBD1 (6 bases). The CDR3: CASSGIGGNGYTF. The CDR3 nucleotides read TGTGCCAGCAGCGGAATAGGGGGAAATGGCTACACCTTC.